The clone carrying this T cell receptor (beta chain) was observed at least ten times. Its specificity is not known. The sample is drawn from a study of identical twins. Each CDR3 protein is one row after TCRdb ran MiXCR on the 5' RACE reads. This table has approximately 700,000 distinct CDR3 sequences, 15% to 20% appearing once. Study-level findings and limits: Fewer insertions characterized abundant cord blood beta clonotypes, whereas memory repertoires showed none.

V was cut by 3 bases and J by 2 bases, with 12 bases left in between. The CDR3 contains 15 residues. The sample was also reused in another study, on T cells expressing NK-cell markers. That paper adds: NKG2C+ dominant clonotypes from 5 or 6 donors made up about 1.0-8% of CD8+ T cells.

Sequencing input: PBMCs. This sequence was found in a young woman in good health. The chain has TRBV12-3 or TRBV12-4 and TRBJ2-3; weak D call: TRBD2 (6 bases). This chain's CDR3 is CASSFPVADTDTQYF. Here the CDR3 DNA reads TGTGCCAGCAGTTTTCCCGTAGCGGACACAGATACGCAGTATTTT.